This note documents a single T cell receptor beta chain sequence. Sequencing was performed with immunoSEQ multiplex PCR; in TCRdb, only in-frame clones are kept and a portion is missing. Among 45,000 to 55,000 clones listed, nearly 95% were seen once. This entry comes from a study of T cell changes during pregnancy in multiple sclerosis. Trimming cost V 7 bases and J 5 bases, with 19 bases left between them. Germline V lookup: CDR1 MNHEY, CDR2 SMNVEV (reference sequence). The CDR3 extends over 15 amino acids. V gene TRBV27 combines with J gene TRBJ2-3; D is uncertain. The TCR was taken from a female donor with multiple sclerosis, enrolled in a pregnancy study. Sample: peripheral blood, taken after pregnancy. The CDR3 DNA sequence: TGTGCCAGCATCCAATCGTGGTCGCGTGGAGATACGCAGTATTTT. Amino acid sequence: CASIQSWSRGDTQYF.